This entry lists 31 T cell receptor beta chains sequenced from one sample in a study of shared T cell receptors in the human thymus. The protocol was immunoSEQ multiplex PCR, while the TCRdb copy is restricted to in-frame clones and leaves out a portion. The sample records 600,000 to 900,000 clones, around 85% being singletons. Separately, the same data were catalogued under a study of human thymus T cells.

Sequenced: thymocytes. These receptors were taken from a girl under three years old with a congenital heart defect.

The V gene is TRBV11-2, the J gene TRBJ1-2; weak D call: TRBD1 (5 bases). V lost 4 bases, J lost 6 bases, and 15 bases lay in between. The CDR3 contains 14 residues. Germline loops: CDR1 SGHAT, CDR2 FQNNGV. This CDR3 reads CASSSPQGFNGYTF. The CDR3 DNA is TGTGCCAGCAGCTCTCCTCAGGGTTTCAATGGCTACACCTTC.

The DNA of the CDR3 is TGTGCCAGCAGCGTCGGGGGGGACAGGGTGGACACTGAAGCTTTCTTT. Protein product: CASSVGGDRVDTEAFF. This chain connects TRBV9 to TRBJ1-1; 9 nucleotides match TRBD1. The CDR3 spans 16 residues. The germline V gene has CDR1 SGDLS and CDR2 YYNGEE. The trim removed 2 bases at V and 3 bases at J, leaving 8 bases unmatched.

This clone is a singleton in its sample. The chain carries TRBV4-1 and TRBJ2-7; tentatively, D is TRBD2 (6 bases). CDR3 size: 15 residues. Per germline, CDR1 MGHRA and CDR2 YSYEKL. The V end lost 3 bases, the J end lost 3 bases, and 15 bases lay between the germline ends. The CDR3 DNA reads as TGCGCCAGCAGCCAGGCAGGGTCGGGGGACTACGAGCAGTACTTC. It encodes CASSQAGSGDYEQYF.

This clone appeared a single time. For the CDR3, the DNA is TGTGCCAGTAGCACGCGGACGGAACAGGGGCGGCAGGCCAAAAACATTCAGTACTTC. Translation: CASSTRTEQGRQAKNIQYF. The chain joins TRBV19 to TRBJ2-4, with 7 bases lining up with TRBD1. The CDR3 totals 19 residues. The V gene's germline CDR1 is LNHDA and CDR2 SQIVND (reference sequence). The V gene end was trimmed by 6 bases and the J gene end by 1 base; junction bases not matched to a gene: 18.

This sequence joins TRBV5-1 and TRBJ2-5; the D is unclear. Germline loops: CDR1 SGHRS, CDR2 YFSETQ. V shed 4 bases and J shed 11 bases, with 24 bases lying between them. The CDR3 sequence is 15 residues long. The CDR3 is CASSPDGPKPGEQYF. The DNA for the CDR3 is TGCGCCAGCAGCCCGGATGGTCCCAAGCCGGGTGAGCAGTACTTC.

The V call is TRBV7-2, the J call TRBJ2-5, with TRBD2 matching over 11 bases. The CDR3 length is 17 residues. Germline V gene lookup returns CDR1 SGHTA and CDR2 FQGNSA. The V and J ends lost 5 bases and 3 bases, in that order; junction bases with no gene match: 11. For the CDR3, the DNA is TGTGCCAGCAGCCATCAGTTGACTAGCGGGGCCGAAGAGACCCAGTACTTC. This sequence encodes CASSHQLTSGAEETQYF. The entire variable domain, with the rest obtained from reference TRBV7-2 and TRBJ2-5, is as follows: GAGVSQSPSNKVTEKGKDVELRCDPISGHTALYWYRQSLGQGLEFLIYFQGNSAPDKSGLPSDRFSAERTGGSVSTLTIQRTQQEDSAVYLCASSHQLTSGAEETQYFGPGTRLLVL.

The chain couples TRBV5-1 to TRBJ1-2; 8 bases are a match to TRBD1. V lost 3 bases, J lost 1 base, and 5 bases stayed unmatched. Looked up from germline, CDR1 is SGHRS and CDR2 is YFSETQ. The CDR3 is 15 residues long. The CDR3 here is CASSSWTGSNYGYTF. The DNA for the CDR3 is TGCGCCAGCAGCTCGTGGACAGGGAGTAACTATGGCTACACCTTC.

The V call is TRBV10-3, the J call TRBJ1-5, with a weak D call TRBD1 (6 bases). The CDR3 runs to 15 residues. Looked up from germline, CDR1 is ENHRY and CDR2 is SYGVKD. Between the trimmed V and J ends, which lost 5 bases and 1 base, there was a span of 12 bases. CDR3 residues: CAISTGMGSNQPQHF. The DNA for the CDR3 is TGTGCCATCAGTACAGGGATGGGAAGCAATCAGCCCCAGCATTTT.

This clone was counted between two and nine times. V and J are TRBV19 and TRBJ1-5; 8 nucleotides match TRBD1. This CDR3 has 16 amino acids. Germline assignment: CDR1 LNHDA and CDR2 SQIVND (reference sequence). V lost 1 base and J lost 0; bases outside the gene matches: 2. DNA of the CDR3: TGTGCCAGTAGTATAGGGACAGGGAATAGCAATCAGCCCCAGCATTTT. Translating it yields CASSIGTGNSNQPQHF.

V is TRBV15 and J is TRBJ1-2, with 8 positions matching TRBD1. The V gene's germline CDR1 is LNHNV and CDR2 YYDKDF (reference sequence). J lost 4 bases, V lost 6 bases, and 4 bases had no gene match. The CDR3 length is 13 residues. CDR3 in amino acids: CATSHDRGYGYTF. In DNA, the CDR3 is TGTGCCACCAGTCATGACAGGGGCTATGGCTACACCTTC.

This clone was seen a few times. V gene TRBV5-1 combines with J gene TRBJ2-7; 7 nucleotides agree with TRBD1. The germline gives CDR1 SGHRS, CDR2 YFSETQ. This CDR3 contains 13 residues. The J segment lost 2 bases and the V segment lost 4 bases, leaving 3 bases of the junction unmatched. The CDR3 region has the DNA TGCGCCAGCAGCCCGGGACAGACCTACGAGCAGTACTTC. This codes for CASSPGQTYEQYF.

V is TRBV6-6 and J is TRBJ1-1, with D tentatively TRBD1 (6 bases). Germline V gives CDR1 MNHNY, CDR2 SVGAGI (reference sequence). The V gene lost 2 bases and the J gene lost 3 bases, with 13 bases spanning the gap. The CDR3 consists of 15 residues. The CDR3 region is CASSYQGGGDTEAFF. CDR3 nucleotide sequence: TGTGCCAGCAGTTACCAAGGGGGGGGAGACACTGAAGCTTTCTTT.

The rearrangement links TRBV19 to TRBJ1-2; D possibly corresponds to TRBD1 (5 bases). CDR1 is LNHDA and CDR2 is SQIVND in the germline V gene (reference sequence). This CDR3 spans 12 amino acids. V was clipped by 4 bases and J by 10 bases, with 13 bases between them. The CDR3 sequence is CASSTHTGSYTF. The CDR3 DNA sequence: TGTGCCAGTAGTACCCATACAGGCTCCTACACCTTC. Together with reference TRBV19 and TRBJ1-2, the CDR3 gives the full variable domain: DGGITQSPKYLFRKEGQNVTLSCEQNLNHDAMYWYRQDPGQGLRLIYYSQIVNDFQKGDIAEGYSVSREKKESFPLTVTSAQKNPTAFYLCASSTHTGSYTFGSGTRLTVV.

The sample holds one count of this clone. V is TRBV27 and J is TRBJ1-1; the match to TRBD1 covers 7 bases. The CDR3 is made up of 13 amino acids. V trimming: 9 bases; J trimming: 6 bases; junction bases outside the gene matches: 10. CDR1 is MNHEY and CDR2 is SMNVEV in the germline V gene (reference sequence). The CDR3 nucleotides are TGTGCCAGTGACAGGGAAGGGGTACCTGAAGCTTTCTTT. As protein: CASDREGVPEAFF.

The genes are TRBV6-1 and TRBJ1-5, with D unclear. The CDR3 has 17 amino acids. CDR1 and CDR2 (germline): MNHNS, SASEGT. The V end was cut by 2 bases, the J end by 0 bases, with 14 bases between. CDR3: CASSERPVSGSNQPQHF. The CDR3 DNA follows: TGTGCCAGCAGTGAAAGACCGGTATCGGGTAGCAATCAGCCCCAGCATTTT.

This chain joins TRBV9 and TRBJ1-6, with D perhaps matching TRBD1 (5 bases). CDR3 size: 16 residues. V dropped 3 bases and J dropped 9 bases, with 19 bases sitting between them. Germline V gene lookup returns CDR1 SGDLS and CDR2 YYNGEE. The CDR3 nucleotides are TGTGCCAGCAGCGCCAGCTTTGGGGGGGTAATTTCACCCCTCCACTTT. Protein: CASSASFGGVISPLHF.

This chain joins TRBV30 and TRBJ1-3, with D possibly TRBD1 on 5 matching bases. Trimming left V 1 base short and J 0 bases short, with 13 bases between. The CDR3 runs to 16 residues. Germline loops: CDR1 GTSNPN, CDR2 SVGIG (reference sequence). The CDR3 loop is CAWSETGVVSGNTIYF. CDR3 DNA sequence: TGTGCCTGGAGTGAAACAGGCGTTGTCTCTGGAAACACCATATATTTT.

The gene calls are TRBV9 and TRBJ1-2; D is undetermined. Trimming shortened V by 3 bases and J by 3 bases, and 18 bases separated the two germline ends. CDR1 is SGDLS, CDR2 YYNGEE, per germline. The CDR3 totals 16 residues. CDR3 protein: CASSEGRREWDYGYTF. CDR3 nucleotide sequence: TGTGCCAGCAGCGAGGGTCGGAGGGAGTGGGACTATGGCTACACCTTC.

V gene TRBV4-1 combines with J gene TRBJ2-1, with 7 bases lining up with TRBD2. Germline V gives CDR1 MGHRA, CDR2 YSYEKL. The junction had 9 bases not matched to a gene; V was cut back by 0 bases and J by 13 bases. The CDR3 loop spans 14 amino acids. The CDR3 coding sequence is TGCGCCAGCAGCCAAGACGGGGTGGGGGGGTCTCAGTTCTTC. Translated: CASSQDGVGGSQFF.

In this sample, this clone turned up a few times. V usage is TRBV5-4 and J usage is TRBJ1-6, with 10 positions matching TRBD1. The CDR3 consists of 17 residues. Trimming at V came to 4 bases and at J to 7 bases, leaving 11 bases not matched to a gene. Germline V gives CDR1 SGHNT, CDR2 YYREEE (reference sequence). The CDR3 protein is CASSPILPGQGNSPLHF. In DNA form, the CDR3 reads TGTGCCAGCAGCCCTATCCTACCGGGACAGGGGAATTCACCCCTCCACTTT.

The rearrangement joins TRBV29-1 to TRBJ2-7, with 15 positions matching TRBD2. Per germline, CDR1 SQVTM and CDR2 ANQGSEA. J lost 2 bases, V lost 7 bases, and 18 bases had no gene match. The CDR3 consists of 19 residues. The CDR3 loop is CSAKSRTSGGAAVAYEQYF. DNA of the CDR3: TGCAGCGCCAAATCAAGGACTAGCGGGGGGGCTGCAGTAGCCTACGAGCAGTACTTC.

The chain carries TRBV4-3 and TRBJ2-7; TRBD1 matches at 8 bases. The CDR3 spans 16 residues. Germline V gene sequence: CDR1 LGHNA, CDR2 YSLEER. The junction had 8 bases not matched to a gene; V was cut back by 1 base and J by 3 bases. In nucleotides, the CDR3 is TGCGCCAGCAGCCAAGCTAATCGACAGGGGAACTACGAGCAGTACTTC. Amino acid sequence: CASSQANRQGNYEQYF.

This chain connects TRBV10-3 to TRBJ2-1, with 8 bases matching TRBD2. Germline lookup yields CDR1 ENHRY and CDR2 SYGVKD. V shed 7 bases, J shed 8 bases, and the junction held 16 bases outside the gene matches. The CDR3 length is 16 residues. The CDR3 sequence is CAIKGSSGVGWDEQFF. The CDR3 nucleotides read TGTGCCATCAAAGGTAGTAGCGGGGTCGGTTGGGATGAGCAGTTCTTC.

This rearrangement joins TRBV30 to TRBJ2-2; 11 bases match TRBD2. The germline V gene encodes CDR1 GTSNPN and CDR2 SVGIG (reference sequence). J gave up 3 bases and V 2 bases, and 14 bases lay outside the gene matches. This CDR3 is built from 19 residues. CDR3 bases: TGTGCCTGGAGTACCACGACCGCTATTAGCGGGGGGGACACCGGGGAGCTGTTTTTT. Its protein is CAWSTTTAISGGDTGELFF.

Here the CDR3 DNA reads TGTGCCAGCAGTGATGTCCCGGGACAGAATTCGGAGACCCAGTACTTC. This sequence encodes CASSDVPGQNSETQYF. The gene calls are TRBV25-1 and TRBJ2-5; TRBD1 agrees at 7 bases. This CDR3 comprises 16 residues. In germline, CDR1 is MGHDK, CDR2 SYGVNS. V shed 3 bases and J 5 bases; nucleotides not matched to a gene: 12.

The sample holds a few counts of this clone. The chain carries TRBV5-8 and TRBJ1-3; 11 bases line up with TRBD1. The CDR3 spans 18 residues. Germline loops: CDR1 SGHTS, CDR2 YDEGEE. The J segment lost 3 bases and the V segment lost 4 bases, leaving 12 bases of the junction unmatched. Written as DNA, the CDR3 is TGTGCCAGCAGCCACGGGGGTCGGGACAGGGGGAATGGAAACACCATATATTTT. Its protein product is CASSHGGRDRGNGNTIYF.

This clone was observed a handful of times. The CDR3 region is CASSRTSSTGELFF. For the CDR3, the DNA is TGTGCCAGCAGCCGAACTAGTTCCACCGGGGAGCTGTTTTTT. The chain uses TRBV6-5 and TRBJ2-2; TRBD2 might be the D (5 bases). The germline gives CDR1 MNHEY, CDR2 SVGAGI. V was cut by 6 bases and J by 4 bases, with 12 bases left in between. CDR3 length: 14 residues.

Notes on this clone: A read error may produce the germline difference seen at one junction end. The gene calls are TRBV7-9 and TRBJ2-1; 7 positions match TRBD1. The CDR3 has 17 residues. Looked up from germline, CDR1 is SEHNR and CDR2 is FQNEAQ (reference sequence). This chain's CDR3 is CASSARRTGVSNNEQFF. For the CDR3, the DNA is TGTGCCAGCAGCGCACGCCGGACAGGAGTCTCCAACAATGAGCAGTTCTTC.

A single count supports this clone. V gene TRBV4-2 combines with J gene TRBJ2-1; 7 bases are a match to TRBD2. Trimming removed 0 bases from V and 0 bases from J; junction bases left unmatched: 2. This CDR3 region has 16 residues. The V gene's germline CDR1 is LGHNA and CDR2 YNFKEQ. The CDR3 DNA is TGTGCCAGCAGCCAAGAAGCGGGGAGCTCCTACAATGAGCAGTTCTTC. It yields the protein CASSQEAGSSYNEQFF.

V is TRBV10-3 and J is TRBJ2-2, with D perhaps matching TRBD2 (5 bases). Germline V lookup: CDR1 ENHRY, CDR2 SYGVKD. Between the trimmed V and J ends, which lost 6 bases and 6 bases, there was a span of 11 bases. This CDR3 spans 13 amino acids. The CDR3 nucleotides are TGTGCCATCAGGGACGACTACCCCGGGGAGCTGTTTTTT. The encoded protein is CAIRDDYPGELFF.

This clone was seen a single time. V gene TRBV29-1 combines with J gene TRBJ1-2, with 7 positions matching TRBD1. The junction had 10 bases not matched to a gene; V was cut back by 6 bases and J by 6 bases. Germline loops: CDR1 SQVTM, CDR2 ANQGSEA. The length of the CDR3 is 13 residues. The CDR3 coding sequence is TGCAGCGTCTTCTTGGGACAGCCACATGGCTACACCTTC. As protein: CSVFLGQPHGYTF.